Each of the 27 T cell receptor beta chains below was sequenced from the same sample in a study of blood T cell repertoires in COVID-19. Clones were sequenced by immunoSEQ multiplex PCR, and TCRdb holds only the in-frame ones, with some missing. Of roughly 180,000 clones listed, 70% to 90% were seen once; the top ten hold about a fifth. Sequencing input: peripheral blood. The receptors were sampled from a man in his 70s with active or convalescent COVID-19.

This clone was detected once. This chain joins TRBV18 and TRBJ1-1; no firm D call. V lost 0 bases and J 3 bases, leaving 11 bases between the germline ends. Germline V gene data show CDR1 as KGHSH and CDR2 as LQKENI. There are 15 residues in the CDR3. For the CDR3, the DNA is TGTGCCAGCTCACCACCTAGTACTTCCGACACTGAAGCTTTCTTT. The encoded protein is CASSPPSTSDTEAFF.

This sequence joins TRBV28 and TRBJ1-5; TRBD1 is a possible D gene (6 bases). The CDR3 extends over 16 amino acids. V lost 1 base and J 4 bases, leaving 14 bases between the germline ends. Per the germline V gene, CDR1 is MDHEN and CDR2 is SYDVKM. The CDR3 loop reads CASSLFVVGQNQPQHF. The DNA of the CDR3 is TGTGCCAGCAGTTTATTTGTGGTCGGACAGAATCAGCCCCAGCATTTT.

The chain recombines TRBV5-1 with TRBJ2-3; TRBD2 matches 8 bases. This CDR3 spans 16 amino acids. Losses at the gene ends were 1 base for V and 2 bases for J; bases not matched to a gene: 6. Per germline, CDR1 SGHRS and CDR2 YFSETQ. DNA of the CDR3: TGCGCCAGCAGCTTGTTGCTAGCGGGTTTCACAGATACGCAGTATTTT. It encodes CASSLLLAGFTDTQYF.

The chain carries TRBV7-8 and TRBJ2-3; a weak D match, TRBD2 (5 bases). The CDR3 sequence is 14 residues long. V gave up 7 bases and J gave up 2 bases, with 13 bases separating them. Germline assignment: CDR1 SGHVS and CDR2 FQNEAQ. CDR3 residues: CASTPGDLTDTQYF. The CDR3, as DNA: TGTGCCAGCACCCCCGGGGATCTCACAGATACGCAGTATTTT.

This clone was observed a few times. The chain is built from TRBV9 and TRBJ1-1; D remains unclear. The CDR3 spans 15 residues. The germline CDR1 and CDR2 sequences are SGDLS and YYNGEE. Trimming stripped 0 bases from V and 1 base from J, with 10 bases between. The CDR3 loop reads CASSVVGTGNTEAFF. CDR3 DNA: TGTGCCAGCAGCGTAGTGGGTACGGGGAACACTGAAGCTTTCTTT.

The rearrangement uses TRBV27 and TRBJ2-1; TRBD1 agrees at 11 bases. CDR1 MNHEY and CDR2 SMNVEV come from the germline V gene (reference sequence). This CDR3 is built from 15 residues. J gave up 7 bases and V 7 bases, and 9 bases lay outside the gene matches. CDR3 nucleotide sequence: TGTGCCAGCACTGAATGGACAGGGGGCCGTAATGAGCAGTTCTTC. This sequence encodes CASTEWTGGRNEQFF.

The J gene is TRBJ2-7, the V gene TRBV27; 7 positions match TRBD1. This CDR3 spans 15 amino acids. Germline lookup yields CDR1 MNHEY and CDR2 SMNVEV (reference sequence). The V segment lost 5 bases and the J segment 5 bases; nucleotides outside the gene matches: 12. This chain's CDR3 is CASSTRTGLLDEQYF. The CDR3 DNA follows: TGTGCCAGCAGTACTAGGACAGGCCTTTTAGACGAGCAGTACTTC.

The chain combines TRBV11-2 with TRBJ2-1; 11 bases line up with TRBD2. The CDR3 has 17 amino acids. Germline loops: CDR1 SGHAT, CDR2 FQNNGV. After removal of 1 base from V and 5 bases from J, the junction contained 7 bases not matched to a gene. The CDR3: CASSLGGSGRVNNEQFF. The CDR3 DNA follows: TGTGCCAGCAGCTTAGGAGGTAGCGGGAGGGTCAACAATGAGCAGTTCTTC.

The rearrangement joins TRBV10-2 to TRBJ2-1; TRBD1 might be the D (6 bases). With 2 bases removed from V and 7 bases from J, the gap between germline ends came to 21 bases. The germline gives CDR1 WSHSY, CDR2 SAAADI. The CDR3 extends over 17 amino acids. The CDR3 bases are TGCGCCAGCAGTGAGCTCGACAGGCGGCGAAGGGGTAATGAGCAGTTCTTC. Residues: CASSELDRRRRGNEQFF.

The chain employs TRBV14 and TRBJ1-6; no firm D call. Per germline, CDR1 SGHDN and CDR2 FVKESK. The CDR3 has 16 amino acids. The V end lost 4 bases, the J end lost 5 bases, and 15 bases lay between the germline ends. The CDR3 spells CASSPLRPLNNSPLHF. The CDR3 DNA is TGTGCCAGCAGCCCTCTGCGCCCCCTGAATAATTCACCCCTCCACTTT.

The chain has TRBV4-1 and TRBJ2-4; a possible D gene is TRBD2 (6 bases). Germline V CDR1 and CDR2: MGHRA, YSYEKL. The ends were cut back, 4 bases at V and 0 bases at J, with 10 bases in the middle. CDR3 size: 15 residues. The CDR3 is CASSPGRIAKNIQYF. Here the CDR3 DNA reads TGCGCCAGCAGCCCTGGGAGGATAGCCAAAAACATTCAGTACTTC.

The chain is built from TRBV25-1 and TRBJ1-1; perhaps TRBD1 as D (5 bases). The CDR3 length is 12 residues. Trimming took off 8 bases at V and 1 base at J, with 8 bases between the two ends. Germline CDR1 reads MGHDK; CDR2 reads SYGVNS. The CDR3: CASRGGNTEAFF. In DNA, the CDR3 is TGTGCCAGCCGCGGGGGGAACACTGAAGCTTTCTTT.

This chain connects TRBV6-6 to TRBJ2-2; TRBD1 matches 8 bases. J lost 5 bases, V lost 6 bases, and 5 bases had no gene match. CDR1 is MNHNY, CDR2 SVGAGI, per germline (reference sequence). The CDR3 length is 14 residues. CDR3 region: CASRDRVGTGELFF. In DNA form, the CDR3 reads TGTGCCAGCAGGGACAGGGTCGGAACCGGGGAGCTGTTTTTT.

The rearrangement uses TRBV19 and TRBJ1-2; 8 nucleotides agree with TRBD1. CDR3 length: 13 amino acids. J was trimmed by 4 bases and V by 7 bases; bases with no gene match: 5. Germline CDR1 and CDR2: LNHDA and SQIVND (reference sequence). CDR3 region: CASTHTGGYGYTF. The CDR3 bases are TGTGCCAGTACCCATACAGGGGGCTATGGCTACACCTTC.

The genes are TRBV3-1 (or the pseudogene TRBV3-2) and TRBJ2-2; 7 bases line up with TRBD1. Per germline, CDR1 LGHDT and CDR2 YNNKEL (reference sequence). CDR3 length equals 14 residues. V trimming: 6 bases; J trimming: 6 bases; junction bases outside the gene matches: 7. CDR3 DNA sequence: TGTGCCAGCAGTCGACAGGGATATGCCGGGGAGCTGTTTTTT. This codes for CASSRQGYAGELFF.

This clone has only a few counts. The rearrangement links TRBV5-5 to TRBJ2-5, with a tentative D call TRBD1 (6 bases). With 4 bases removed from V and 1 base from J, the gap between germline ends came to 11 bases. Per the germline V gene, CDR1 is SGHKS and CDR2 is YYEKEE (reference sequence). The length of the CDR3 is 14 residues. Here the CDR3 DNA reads TGTGCCAGCAGCACATCAGGGGTCCAAGAGACCCAGTACTTC. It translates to CASSTSGVQETQYF.

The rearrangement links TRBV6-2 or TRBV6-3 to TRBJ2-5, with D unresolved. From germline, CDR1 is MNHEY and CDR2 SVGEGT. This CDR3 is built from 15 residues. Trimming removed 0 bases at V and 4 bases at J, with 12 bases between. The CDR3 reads CASSYSQAFGETQYF. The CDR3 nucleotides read TGTGCCAGCAGTTACTCCCAGGCCTTTGGAGAGACCCAGTACTTC.

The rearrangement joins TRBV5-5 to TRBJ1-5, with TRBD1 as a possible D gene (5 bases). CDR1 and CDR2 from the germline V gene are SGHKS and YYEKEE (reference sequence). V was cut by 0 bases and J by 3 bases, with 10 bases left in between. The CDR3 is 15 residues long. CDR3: CASSLVAGYNQPQHF. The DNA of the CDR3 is TGTGCCAGCAGCTTGGTGGCAGGGTACAATCAGCCCCAGCATTTT.

This chain's CDR3 is CASSLGPGREKLFF. The CDR3, as DNA: TGTGCCAGCAGCTTGGGCCCTGGGAGGGAAAAACTGTTTTTT. The chain couples TRBV11-2 to TRBJ1-4; D ambiguous. Germline CDR1 reads SGHAT; CDR2 reads FQNNGV. The ends were cut back, 3 bases at V and 8 bases at J, with 13 bases in the middle. The CDR3 is made up of 14 amino acids.

This CDR3 is CASRGQLANYGYTF. CDR3 bases: TGTGCCAGCAGGGGACAGCTAGCTAACTATGGCTACACCTTC. This rearrangement joins TRBV2 to TRBJ1-2, with 7 nucleotides matching TRBD1. The germline V gene encodes CDR1 SNHLY and CDR2 FYNNEI. This CDR3 region has 14 residues. J was trimmed by 0 bases and V by 6 bases; bases with no gene match: 4.

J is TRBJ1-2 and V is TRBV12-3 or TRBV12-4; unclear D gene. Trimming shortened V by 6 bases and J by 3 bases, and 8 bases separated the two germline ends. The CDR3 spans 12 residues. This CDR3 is CASSSTYYGYTF. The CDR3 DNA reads TGTGCCAGCAGCTCGACTTACTATGGCTACACCTTC.

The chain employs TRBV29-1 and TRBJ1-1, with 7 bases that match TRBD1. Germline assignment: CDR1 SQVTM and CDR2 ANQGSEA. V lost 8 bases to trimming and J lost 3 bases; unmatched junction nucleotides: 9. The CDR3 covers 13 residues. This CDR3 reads CSLRQGDDTEAFF. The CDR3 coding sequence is TGCAGCCTCCGACAGGGTGACGACACTGAAGCTTTCTTT. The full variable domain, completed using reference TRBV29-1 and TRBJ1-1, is SAVISQKPSRDICQRGTSLTIQCQVDSQVTMMFWYRQQPGQSLTLIATANQGSEATYESGFVIDKFPISRPNLTFSTLTVSNMSPEDSSIYLCSLRQGDDTEAFFGQGTRLTVV.

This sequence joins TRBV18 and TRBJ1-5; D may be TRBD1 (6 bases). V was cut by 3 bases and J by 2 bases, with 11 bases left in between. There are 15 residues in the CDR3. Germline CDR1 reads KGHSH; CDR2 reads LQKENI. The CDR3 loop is CASSPQGRGNQPQHF. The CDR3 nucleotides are TGTGCCAGCTCACCTCAGGGGCGCGGCAATCAGCCCCAGCATTTT.

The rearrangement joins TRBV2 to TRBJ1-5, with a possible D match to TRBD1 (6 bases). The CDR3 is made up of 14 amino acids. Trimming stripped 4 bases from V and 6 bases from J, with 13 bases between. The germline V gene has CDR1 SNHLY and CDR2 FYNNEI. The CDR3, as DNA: TGTGCCAGCAGTGGCCAGGGGCAGGGTCAGCCCCAGCATTTT. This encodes CASSGQGQGQPQHF.

This chain's CDR3 is CAWARDRARSEAFF. CDR3 nucleotide sequence: TGTGCCTGGGCTCGGGACAGGGCAAGATCTGAAGCTTTCTTT. This chain connects TRBV30 to TRBJ1-1, with 9 positions matching TRBD1. Germline V gives CDR1 GTSNPN, CDR2 SVGIG (reference sequence). V lost 5 bases, J lost 6 bases, and 10 bases stayed unmatched. This CDR3 has 14 amino acids.

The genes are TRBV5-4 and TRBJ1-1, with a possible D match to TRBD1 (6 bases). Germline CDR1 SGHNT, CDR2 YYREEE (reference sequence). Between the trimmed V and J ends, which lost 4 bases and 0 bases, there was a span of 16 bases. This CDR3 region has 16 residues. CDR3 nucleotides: TGTGCCAGCAGCCCTGGACAGCGATCTATGAACACTGAAGCTTTCTTT. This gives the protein CASSPGQRSMNTEAFF.

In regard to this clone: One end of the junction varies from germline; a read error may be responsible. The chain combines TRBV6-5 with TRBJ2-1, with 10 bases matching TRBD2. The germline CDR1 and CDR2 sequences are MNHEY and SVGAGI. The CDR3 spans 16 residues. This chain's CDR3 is CASSHSSGLAVGEQFF. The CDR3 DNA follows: TGTGCCAGCAGTCACTCATCCGGACTAGCGGTGGGGGAGCAGTTCTTC.